This T cell receptor (beta chain) derives from a study of T cells in Graves' hyperthyroidism and ophthalmopathy. Findings of the study overall: In validation, the model predicted ophthalmopathy. These predictions came a median approximately six months before onset.

This clonotype was recorded at least ten times. Its specificity is unknown. Germline values: CDR1 SGHTA, CDR2 FQGNSA. J gave up 1 base and V 3 bases, and 7 bases lay outside the gene matches. The CDR3 extends over 16 amino acids. Amplification targeted TCR beta CDR3 regions from RNA transcripts. The HTBI primer set served for first-round RT-PCR of the TCR CDR3. TCRdb independently ran MiXCR on the multiplex PCR reads; one entry per CDR3 protein. This sample yields around 540,000 distinct CDR3 sequences, of which roughly 16% are seen a single time; about 29% belongs to the top ten. The clonotype was recovered from a woman between 25 and 40 years old with Graves' ophthalmopathy. The sequencing input was blood. This chain connects TRBV7-2 to TRBJ2-3, with 7 bases aligning to TRBD1. Here the CDR3 reads CASSFMGQLGTDTQYF. The CDR3 DNA sequence: TGTGCCAGCAGCTTCATGGGACAGCTAGGCACAGATACGCAGTATTTT.